The next 26 T cell receptor beta chains were all read from a single sample in a study of blood T cell repertoires in COVID-19. Some clones are missing from TCRdb's copy, which holds only in-frame ones; the method was immunoSEQ multiplex PCR. The sample records 250,000 or so clones, roughly nine tenths being singletons. Input material: PBMCs or T cells enriched from blood (not recorded which). These receptor sequences come from a human donor in a cohort exposed to, infected with or recovered from COVID-19 (not recorded which). The donor label of this sample is uncertain.

This clone was observed once. The V call is TRBV7-2, the J call TRBJ1-1; 7 bases map to TRBD1. In germline, CDR1 is SGHTA, CDR2 FQGNSA. V shed 1 base and J 8 bases; nucleotides not matched to a gene: 7. The CDR3 covers 14 residues. The CDR3 DNA is TGTGCCAGCAGCTTAGATCCGGGACAGAGAGAAGCTTTCTTT. Encoded protein: CASSLDPGQREAFF.

The CDR3 nucleotides read TGTGCCAGCAGGGTCAGACAGGGGCCGGACACTGAAGCTTTCTTT. Protein: CASRVRQGPDTEAFF. This chain joins TRBV2 and TRBJ1-1, with 8 bases that match TRBD1. The CDR3 runs to 15 residues. CDR1 and CDR2 from the germline V gene are SNHLY and FYNNEI. The trim removed 6 bases at V and 3 bases at J, leaving 9 bases unmatched.

The chain uses TRBV19 and TRBJ2-1; TRBD2 agrees at 8 bases. CDR1 LNHDA and CDR2 SQIVND come from the germline V gene (reference sequence). CDR3 length: 17 amino acids. Germline trimming cut 0 bases from V and 3 bases from J; bases unmatched to any gene: 7. CDR3 coding DNA: TGTGCCAGTAGTATAGAGGAGAGCGGGGGCCTCTACAATGAGCAGTTCTTC. This encodes CASSIEESGGLYNEQFF.

The chain links TRBV14 to TRBJ1-1; 7 bases align to TRBD1. This CDR3 comprises 13 residues. Per germline, CDR1 SGHDN and CDR2 FVKESK. J lost 11 bases, V lost 5 bases, and 11 bases had no gene match. DNA of the CDR3: TGTGCCAGCAGCGAGGGGGCGATTCTGGGTGCTTTCTTT. Translated: CASSEGAILGAFF.

The V call is TRBV7-2, the J call TRBJ1-1; 8 bases are a match to TRBD1. The CDR3 has 13 residues. Germline CDR1 reads SGHTA; CDR2 reads FQGNSA. V shed 2 bases and J 7 bases; nucleotides not matched to a gene: 3. In DNA, the CDR3 is TGTGCCAGCAGCTTACAGGGGGCGGGTGAAGCTTTCTTT. Translated, it gives CASSLQGAGEAFF.

This clone came up a few times. The chain uses TRBV30 and TRBJ1-1; D may be TRBD1 (5 bases). V shed 0 bases and J shed 1 base, with 9 bases lying between them. The germline CDR1 and CDR2 sequences are GTSNPN and SVGIG (reference sequence). The CDR3 covers 14 residues. The CDR3, as DNA: TGTGCCTGGAGTGTGGGGCCGACGAACACTGAAGCTTTCTTT. Protein: CAWSVGPTNTEAFF.

This chain connects TRBV7-6 to TRBJ1-3, with no clear D. CDR3 length: 11 residues. The germline gives CDR1 SGHVS, CDR2 FNYEAQ. V was cut by 3 bases and J by 7 bases, with 4 bases left in between. The CDR3 region is CASSLRNTIYF. The CDR3 region has the DNA TGTGCCAGCAGCTTGCGTAACACCATATATTTT.

The chain uses TRBV7-9 and TRBJ1-1; tentatively, D is TRBD1 (6 bases). Germline V lookup: CDR1 SEHNR, CDR2 FQNEAQ (reference sequence). Trimming removed 8 bases from V and 7 bases from J, with 20 bases in between. The CDR3 contains 14 residues. CDR3 region: CASSYQGLVGEAFF. The CDR3 nucleotides are TGTGCCAGCTCGTACCAGGGGTTGGTGGGTGAAGCTTTCTTT. Full variable domain (rest looked up from reference TRBV7-9 and TRBJ1-1): DTGVSQNPRHKITKRGQNVTFRCDPISEHNRLYWYRQTLGQGPEFLTYFQNEAQLEKSRLLSDRFSAERPKGSFSTLEIQRTEQGDSAMYLCASSYQGLVGEAFFGQGTRLTVV.

V usage is TRBV19 and J usage is TRBJ1-1; 7 nucleotides line up with TRBD1. CDR1 and CDR2 (germline): LNHDA, SQIVND (reference sequence). The junction had 18 bases not matched to a gene; V was cut back by 9 bases and J by 5 bases. This CDR3 region has 16 residues. The CDR3 loop is CASKTSRQGLGTEAFF. The DNA for the CDR3 is TGTGCCAGCAAAACCAGTCGACAGGGTCTAGGTACTGAAGCTTTCTTT.

The chain is built from TRBV2 and TRBJ2-7, with D perhaps matching TRBD1 (6 bases). Trimming shortened V by 7 bases and J by 4 bases, and 20 bases separated the two germline ends. The CDR3 runs 15 residues. Germline values: CDR1 SNHLY, CDR2 FYNNEI. This CDR3 reads CASTGQRPTSYEQYF. CDR3 sequence (DNA): TGTGCCAGCACCGGACAGCGACCCACTAGTTACGAGCAGTACTTC. Combining the CDR3 with reference TRBV2 and TRBJ2-7 gives the whole variable domain EPEVTQTPSHQVTQMGQEVILRCVPISNHLYFYWYRQILGQKVEFLVSFYNNEISEKSEIFDDQFSVERPDGSNFTLKIRSTKLEDSAMYFCASTGQRPTSYEQYFGPGTRLTVT.

The rearrangement uses TRBV6-5 and TRBJ2-3, with 11 bases matching TRBD2. The CDR3 extends over 15 amino acids. CDR1 and CDR2 from the germline V gene are MNHEY and SVGAGI. The junction had 5 bases not matched to a gene; V was cut back by 6 bases and J by 3 bases. Here the CDR3 reads CASRVVAGGTDTQYF. CDR3 sequence (DNA): TGTGCCAGCAGGGTGGTAGCGGGGGGGACAGATACGCAGTATTTT.

The chain employs TRBV30 and TRBJ1-1; TRBD1 is a possible D gene (5 bases). V lost 5 bases to trimming and J lost 2 bases, with 12 bases between them. The V gene's germline CDR1 is GTSNPN and CDR2 SVGIG (reference sequence). The CDR3 is 13 amino acids. The CDR3 DNA sequence: TGTGCCTGGCTTCAGGGTTTTAACACTGAAGCTTTCTTT. Protein: CAWLQGFNTEAFF. Using reference TRBV30 and TRBJ1-1 for the parts outside the CDR3, the full variable domain is SQTIHQWPATLVQPVGSPLSLECTVEGTSNPNLYWYRQAAGRGLQLLFYSVGIGQISSEVPQNLSASRPQDRQFILSSKKLLLSDSGFYLCAWLQGFNTEAFFGQGTRLTVV.

The chain is built from TRBV9 and TRBJ2-3; maybe TRBD2 (6 bases). V was shortened by 6 bases and J by 4 bases, with 15 bases between the two germline ends. The length of the CDR3 is 14 residues. Germline V gene lookup returns CDR1 SGDLS and CDR2 YYNGEE. The CDR3 sequence: CASTPDWGADTQYF. CDR3 DNA: TGTGCCAGCACCCCGGATTGGGGGGCAGATACGCAGTATTTT.

This chain connects TRBV7-9 to TRBJ2-5; 7 bases are shared with TRBD2. CDR3 size: 15 residues. V dropped 3 bases and J dropped 0; count of bases not matched to a gene: 4. In germline, CDR1 is SEHNR, CDR2 FQNEAQ (reference sequence). CDR3 protein: CASSLPAGYQETQYF. The CDR3 region has the DNA TGTGCCAGCAGCTTGCCAGCGGGGTACCAAGAGACCCAGTACTTC.

The CDR3 loop is CASSLVGQGVYEQYF. The CDR3 DNA reads TGTGCCAGCAGTTTAGTCGGACAGGGAGTGTACGAGCAGTACTTC. The chain couples TRBV28 to TRBJ2-7; TRBD1 aligns across 8 bases. Germline lookup yields CDR1 MDHEN and CDR2 SYDVKM. After removal of 2 bases from V and 4 bases from J, the junction contained 7 bases not matched to a gene. This CDR3 spans 15 amino acids.

The chain employs TRBV27 and TRBJ2-3, with 9 bases matching TRBD2. Germline V gene data show CDR1 as MNHEY and CDR2 as SMNVEV (reference sequence). Trimming took 8 bases from V and 4 from J; bases not matched to a gene: 7. There are 14 residues in the CDR3. The CDR3 DNA follows: TGTGCCAGCGGGCGGGGGGGCCTTCCAGATACGCAGTATTTT. Translation: CASGRGGLPDTQYF.

The chain couples TRBV19 to TRBJ1-2; perhaps TRBD1 as D (5 bases). The CDR3 spans 12 residues. The V end lost 5 bases, the J end lost 11 bases, and 15 bases lay between the germline ends. Germline V CDR1 and CDR2: LNHDA, SQIVND (reference sequence). In DNA, the CDR3 is TGTGCCAGTAGTCAACAGGCGACCCCATACACCTTC. Translating it yields CASSQQATPYTF.

The rearrangement uses TRBV9 and TRBJ1-2; a possible D gene is TRBD1 (5 bases). V was cut by 0 bases and J by 2 bases, with 11 bases left in between. CDR3 length: 15 residues. Germline loops: CDR1 SGDLS, CDR2 YYNGEE. The CDR3 coding sequence is TGTGCCAGCAGCGTAGAGGAAGGGGCCAACTATGGCTACACCTTC. It codes for CASSVEEGANYGYTF. Based on the CDR3 plus reference TRBV9 and TRBJ1-2, the full variable domain is DSGVTQTPKHLITATGQRVTLRCSPRSGDLSVYWYQQSLDQGLQFLIQYYNGEERAKGNILERFSAQQFPDLHSELNLSSLELGDSALYFCASSVEEGANYGYTFGSGTRLTVV.

This clone was seen a single time. CDR3 nucleotides: TGTGCCTGGGCCCGGACAGGGCAAGGAAACACCATATATTTT. Translated, it gives CAWARTGQGNTIYF. This sequence joins TRBV30 and TRBJ1-3, with 8 positions matching TRBD1. Germline lookup yields CDR1 GTSNPN and CDR2 SVGIG (reference sequence). J was trimmed by 4 bases and V by 5 bases; bases with no gene match: 7. The CDR3 is made up of 14 amino acids. The whole variable domain, filled in from reference TRBV30 and TRBJ1-3, reads SQTIHQWPATLVQPVGSPLSLECTVEGTSNPNLYWYRQAAGRGLQLLFYSVGIGQISSEVPQNLSASRPQDRQFILSSKKLLLSDSGFYLCAWARTGQGNTIYFGEGSWLTVV.

Written as DNA, the CDR3 is TGTGCCAGCAGTACCACACAGGGCACCGGGGCCAACGTCCTGACTTTC. This encodes CASSTTQGTGANVLTF. The chain uses TRBV27 and TRBJ2-6, with a weak D call TRBD1 (6 bases). Germline CDR1 and CDR2: MNHEY and SMNVEV (reference sequence). With 5 bases removed from V and 4 bases from J, the gap between germline ends came to 15 bases. This CDR3 has 16 amino acids.

The chain combines TRBV7-7 with TRBJ2-1, with 8 positions matching TRBD2. V shed 1 base, J shed 8 bases, and the junction held 10 bases outside the gene matches. Germline-derived CDR1 and CDR2 are SSHAT and FNYEAQ (reference sequence). The CDR3 covers 16 residues. CDR3 sequence reads: CASSLGVRGGLDEQFF. The CDR3 nucleotides read TGTGCCAGCAGCTTAGGGGTCCGGGGGGGCCTGGATGAGCAGTTCTTC.

V gene TRBV3-1 (or the pseudogene TRBV3-2) combines with J gene TRBJ2-7, with 8 bases aligning to TRBD2. Germline V gene data show CDR1 as LGHDT and CDR2 as YNNKEL (reference sequence). The trim removed 4 bases at V and 0 bases at J, leaving 8 bases unmatched. The CDR3 spans 16 residues. The CDR3 loop is CASSLRTGLGSYEQYF. The CDR3 DNA is TGTGCCAGCAGCCTAAGAACGGGACTAGGCTCCTACGAGCAGTACTTC.

About this clone itself: Different DNA sequences within this sample yield the same CDR3. The chain has TRBV19 and TRBJ2-2; D is possibly TRBD1 (6 bases). Trimming removed 6 bases from V and 1 base from J, with 9 bases in between. This CDR3 has 14 residues. Germline loops: CDR1 LNHDA, CDR2 SQIVND (reference sequence). In nucleotides, the CDR3 is TGTGCCAGTAGGCCGGGACAGAACACCGGGGAGCTGTTTTTT. This gives the protein CASRPGQNTGELFF.

The chain carries TRBV5-1 and TRBJ1-1, with D possibly being TRBD1 (6 bases). CDR3 length: 13 residues. Trimming removed 10 bases from V and 1 base from J, with 14 bases in between. Germline assignment: CDR1 SGHRS and CDR2 YFSETQ. CDR3 bases: TGCGCCGGGCGACAGGCTGCGAACACTGAAGCTTTCTTT. Its translation is CAGRQAANTEAFF.

The chain carries TRBV19 and TRBJ1-1, with 8 bases fitting TRBD1. The trim removed 1 base at V and 10 bases at J, leaving 8 bases unmatched. CDR1 is LNHDA and CDR2 is SQIVND in the germline V gene (reference sequence). The CDR3 sequence is 14 residues long. CDR3 sequence reads: CASSIGQGPWVAFF. CDR3 coding DNA: TGTGCCAGTAGTATAGGACAGGGGCCCTGGGTAGCTTTCTTT.

This clone was counted a single time. The gene calls are TRBV5-1 and TRBJ2-1; D is ambiguous. The CDR3 has 17 residues. Germline lookup yields CDR1 SGHRS and CDR2 YFSETQ. V was pared by 2 bases and J by 0 bases, with 15 bases between. CDR3 protein: CASSFHLKDGSYNEQFF. As DNA, the CDR3 is TGCGCCAGCAGCTTCCATCTAAAAGATGGCTCCTACAATGAGCAGTTCTTC.